These 18 T cell receptor beta chains originate from one sample sequenced in a study of T cell responses to AZD1222 COVID-19 vaccine. Only in-frame clones appear in the TCRdb table, and some are missing; sequencing was by immunoSEQ multiplex PCR. The table shows about 140,000 clones, with about 89% occurring only once. The input for sequencing was peripheral blood, taken on day 0 of AZD1222 vaccination. The receptors stem from an adult in good health.

The rearrangement uses TRBV6-1 and TRBJ2-1, with D possibly TRBD1 on 5 matching bases. Trimming left V 2 bases short and J 3 bases short, with 11 bases between. This CDR3 has 15 residues. The germline V gene has CDR1 MNHNS and CDR2 SASEGT. This chain's CDR3 is CASSESQGGYNEQFF. As DNA, the CDR3 is TGTGCCAGCAGTGAATCTCAGGGTGGCTACAATGAGCAGTTCTTC.

Here the CDR3 reads CAWTRGRGNTEAFF. The DNA of the CDR3 is TGTGCCTGGACTAGAGGGAGAGGGAACACTGAAGCTTTCTTT. This rearrangement joins TRBV30 to TRBJ1-1; D not certain. CDR1 and CDR2 (germline): GTSNPN, SVGIG (reference sequence). CDR3 length: 14 residues. Trimming stripped 4 bases from V and 1 base from J, with 13 bases between.

Turning to this clone: The CDR3 does not end in the conserved phenylalanine or tryptophan, so this is likely a read error. It is unclear where the CDR3 begins or ends on the DNA, so no DNA is shown, and the CDR3 is as TCRdb lists it. The chain couples TRBV30 to TRBJ1-6; TRBD1, the table's D call, was not compared with the DNA. Germline CDR1 reads GTSNPN; CDR2 reads SVGIG (reference sequence). The CDR3 region is 14 residues in length, termini included. CDR3 sequence: CAWSVQGGLTGVAL.

V is TRBV27 and J is TRBJ1-5; D ambiguous. V gave up 4 bases and J gave up 2 bases, with 12 bases separating them. There are 15 residues in the CDR3. Germline V gene lookup returns CDR1 MNHEY and CDR2 SMNVEV (reference sequence). The CDR3 protein is CASSSIGRRNQPQHF. In DNA form, the CDR3 reads TGTGCCAGCAGTTCCATCGGACGGCGCAATCAGCCCCAGCATTTT.

J is TRBJ1-1 and V is TRBV4-1, with D possibly TRBD1 on 6 matching bases. Germline CDR1 MGHRA, CDR2 YSYEKL. The V and J ends lost 4 bases and 8 bases respectively, with 11 bases between them. The CDR3 sequence is 12 residues long. CDR3 protein: CASSPVRGEAFF. CDR3 bases: TGCGCCAGCAGCCCCGTTAGGGGGGAAGCTTTCTTT.

The chain couples TRBV7-8 to TRBJ2-1, with 13 bases aligning to TRBD2. Germline CDR1 and CDR2: SGHVS and FQNEAQ. V gave up 3 bases and J gave up 4 bases; unmatched junction bases: 9. CDR3 length equals 18 residues. In DNA form, the CDR3 reads TGTGCCAGCAGCTTCCCGGGACTAGCGGGAACGTTATACAATGAGCAGTTCTTC. Translation: CASSFPGLAGTLYNEQFF.

The rearrangement links TRBV5-1 to TRBJ2-2; no firm D call. The V end lost 5 bases, the J end lost 0 bases, and 11 bases lay between the germline ends. The CDR3 length is 15 residues. Germline assignment: CDR1 SGHRS and CDR2 YFSETQ. The CDR3 DNA reads TGCGCCAGCAGTGCAGAACCCGCGAACACCGGGGAGCTGTTTTTT. Translating it yields CASSAEPANTGELFF.

The CDR3 DNA reads TGTGCCAGCAGCTTGGCCCCTAGCGGGAACTACGAGCAGTACTTC. It codes for CASSLAPSGNYEQYF. The rearrangement joins TRBV5-4 to TRBJ2-7, with 9 bases aligning to TRBD2. The CDR3 spans 15 residues. J gave up 3 bases and V 0 bases, and 4 bases lay outside the gene matches. Germline V gene data show CDR1 as SGHNT and CDR2 as YYREEE (reference sequence).

The chain is built from TRBV7-9 and TRBJ2-7; no clear D. Germline lookup yields CDR1 SEHNR and CDR2 FQNEAQ (reference sequence). This CDR3 comprises 12 residues. V was clipped by 5 bases and J by 0 bases, with 5 bases between them. The CDR3 DNA sequence: TGTGCCAGCAGCCAAAGCTCCTACGAGCAGTACTTC. Its protein is CASSQSSYEQYF.

The chain joins TRBV27 to TRBJ2-1; weak D call: TRBD2 (5 bases). The CDR3 sequence is 11 residues long. Trimming pared 11 bases from V and 3 bases from J, leaving 8 bases between. The V gene's germline CDR1 is MNHEY and CDR2 SMNVEV (reference sequence). CDR3 in DNA: TGTGCCTCCCGGGACTACAATGAGCAGTTCTTC. It is translated as CASRDYNEQFF.

This chain links TRBV28 with TRBJ1-2; D not certain. V dropped 5 bases and J dropped 8 bases, with 15 bases sitting between them. The germline CDR1 and CDR2 sequences are MDHEN and SYDVKM. This CDR3 region has 13 residues. This CDR3 is CASSPRPFEGYTF. CDR3 nucleotide sequence: TGTGCCAGCAGTCCACGGCCTTTTGAAGGCTACACCTTC.

The V call is TRBV5-1, the J call TRBJ2-1; 7 bases are shared with TRBD1. This CDR3 spans 16 amino acids. With V trimmed by 3 bases and J by 4 bases, 10 bases remained unmatched. Germline CDR1 is SGHRS and CDR2 is YFSETQ. Here the CDR3 reads CASSSGDAGGYNEQFF. DNA of the CDR3: TGCGCCAGCAGCTCCGGTGATGCAGGGGGTTACAATGAGCAGTTCTTC.

V and J are TRBV18 and TRBJ1-2, with TRBD1 identical over 8 bases. V was pared by 8 bases and J by 6 bases, with 14 bases of the junction left unmatched. This CDR3 is built from 15 residues. Germline V gene lookup returns CDR1 KGHSH and CDR2 LQKENI. CDR3 sequence (DNA): TGTGCCAGCGCTTCCGGAGACAGGGGTCTCCATGGCTACACCTTC. Its protein is CASASGDRGLHGYTF.

The genes are TRBV19 and TRBJ1-5; tentatively, D is TRBD1 (5 bases). Germline CDR1 LNHDA, CDR2 SQIVND (reference sequence). CDR3 size: 11 residues. Trimming removed 11 bases at V and 12 bases at J, with 17 bases between. The CDR3: CAARAGPIQHF. The CDR3 DNA reads as TGTGCCGCCAGAGCAGGGCCCATCCAGCATTTT. Variable domain in full (rest from reference TRBV19 and TRBJ1-5): DGGITQSPKYLFRKEGQNVTLSCEQNLNHDAMYWYRQDPGQGLRLIYYSQIVNDFQKGDIAEGYSVSREKKESFPLTVTSAQKNPTAFYLCAARAGPIQHFGDGTRLSIL.

The chain carries TRBV7-9 and TRBJ2-1; TRBD2 matches 12 bases. With 2 bases clipped from V and 9 bases from J, the junction kept 5 bases outside the gene matches. The CDR3 length is 15 residues. Germline V gene lookup returns CDR1 SEHNR and CDR2 FQNEAQ (reference sequence). The CDR3 region has the DNA TGTGCCAGCAGCTTACTGACTAGCGGGGGAGGTGAGCAGTTCTTC. Translating it yields CASSLLTSGGGEQFF. The full variable domain, completed using reference TRBV7-9 and TRBJ2-1, is DTGVSQNPRHKITKRGQNVTFRCDPISEHNRLYWYRQTLGQGPEFLTYFQNEAQLEKSRLLSDRFSAERPKGSFSTLEIQRTEQGDSAMYLCASSLLTSGGGEQFFGPGTRLTVL.

The rearrangement joins TRBV7-9 to TRBJ2-3; D assignment may be TRBD1 or TRBD2 (5 bases each). The V end lost 3 bases, the J end lost 6 bases, and 19 bases lay between the germline ends. Germline CDR1 reads SEHNR; CDR2 reads FQNEAQ (reference sequence). This CDR3 region has 16 residues. CDR3 in DNA: TGTGCCAGCAGCTTCGAAAAGGGGAGTTCGGGGGATACGCAGTATTTT. Protein: CASSFEKGSSGDTQYF.

This chain joins TRBV6-2 or TRBV6-3 and TRBJ1-5; no definite D call. This CDR3 comprises 16 residues. Trimming pared 6 bases from V and 4 bases from J, leaving 19 bases between. Per germline, CDR1 MNHEY and CDR2 SVGEGT. The CDR3 reads CASSPQSPGVNQPQHF. CDR3 DNA sequence: TGTGCCAGCAGCCCTCAGTCCCCGGGAGTAAATCAGCCCCAGCATTTT.

Turning to this clone: Other DNA sequences in the sample encode the same CDR3. J is TRBJ1-1 and V is TRBV27; D gene ambiguous. V lost 0 bases, J lost 5 bases, and 13 bases lay in between. CDR1 MNHEY and CDR2 SMNVEV come from the germline V gene (reference sequence). The CDR3 sequence is 15 residues long. DNA for the CDR3: TGTGCCAGCAGTTTATCCGGAGCCCTGGGGACTGAAGCTTTCTTT. Translation gives CASSLSGALGTEAFF.